This TCR beta chain is from a study of CD8 T cell repertoires and HIV-1 epitope variants. General study findings and limits: Nine or ten antigen-specific TCR beta clonotypes were found; five or six seemed cross-reactive to variants.

With respect to this clone: Its antigen is unidentified.

Trimming removed 6 bases at V and 2 bases at J, with 14 bases between. In germline, CDR1 is MDHEN, CDR2 SYDVKM. The CDR3 runs to 14 residues. Only in-frame clones appear in the TCRdb table, and some are missing; sequencing was by immunoSEQ multiplex PCR. The table shows about 6,200 clones, with 65% to 70% occurring only once. The receptor was derived from a male donor with HIV. The sequencing input was cultured CD8+ T cells derived from PBMCs. This chain joins TRBV28 and TRBJ2-7; D is ambiguous. CDR3: CASRGVSETYEQYF. The CDR3 DNA follows: TGTGCCAGCAGAGGTGTAAGCGAAACCTACGAGCAGTACTTC.